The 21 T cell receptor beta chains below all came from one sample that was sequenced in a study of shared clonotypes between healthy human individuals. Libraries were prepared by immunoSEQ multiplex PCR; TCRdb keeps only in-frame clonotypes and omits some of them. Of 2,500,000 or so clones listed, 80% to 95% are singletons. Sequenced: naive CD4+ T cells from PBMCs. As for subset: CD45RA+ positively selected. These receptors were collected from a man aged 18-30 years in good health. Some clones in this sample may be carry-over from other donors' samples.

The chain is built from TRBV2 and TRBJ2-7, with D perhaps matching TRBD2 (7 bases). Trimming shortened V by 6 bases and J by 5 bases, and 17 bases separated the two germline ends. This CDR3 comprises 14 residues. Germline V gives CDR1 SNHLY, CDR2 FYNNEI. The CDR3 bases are TGTGCCAGCAGGGGACTAAGACAGGCCCACGAGCAGTACTTC. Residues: CASRGLRQAHEQYF.

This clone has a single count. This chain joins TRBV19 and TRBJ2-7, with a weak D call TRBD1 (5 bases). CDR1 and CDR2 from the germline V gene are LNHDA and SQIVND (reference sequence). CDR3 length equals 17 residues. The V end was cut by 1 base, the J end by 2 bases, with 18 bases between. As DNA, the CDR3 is TGTGCCAGTAGTATAGGAATGGTACAGGATTCCACCTACGAGCAGTACTTC. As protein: CASSIGMVQDSTYEQYF.

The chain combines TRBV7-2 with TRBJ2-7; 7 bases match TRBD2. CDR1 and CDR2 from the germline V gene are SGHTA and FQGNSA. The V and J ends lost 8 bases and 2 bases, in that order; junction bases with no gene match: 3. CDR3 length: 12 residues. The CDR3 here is CASGTTTYEQYF. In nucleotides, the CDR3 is TGTGCCAGCGGGACTACCACCTACGAGCAGTACTTC. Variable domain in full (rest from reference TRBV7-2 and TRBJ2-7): GAGVSQSPSNKVTEKGKDVELRCDPISGHTALYWYRQSLGQGLEFLIYFQGNSAPDKSGLPSDRFSAERTGGSVSTLTIQRTQQEDSAVYLCASGTTTYEQYFGPGTRLTVT.

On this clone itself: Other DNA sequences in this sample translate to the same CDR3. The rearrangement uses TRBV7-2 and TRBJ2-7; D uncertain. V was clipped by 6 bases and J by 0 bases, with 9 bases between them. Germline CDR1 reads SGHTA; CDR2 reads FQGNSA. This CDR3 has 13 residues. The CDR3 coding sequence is TGTGCCAGCAGTAGGGTGAGCTCCTACGAGCAGTACTTC. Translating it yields CASSRVSSYEQYF.

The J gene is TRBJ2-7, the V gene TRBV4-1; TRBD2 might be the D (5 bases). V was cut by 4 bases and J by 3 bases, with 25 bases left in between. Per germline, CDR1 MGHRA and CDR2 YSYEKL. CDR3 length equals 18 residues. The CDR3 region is CASSRTERLTTFLYEQYF. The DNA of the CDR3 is TGCGCCAGCAGCCGTACGGAGCGGCTCACGACGTTCCTCTACGAGCAGTACTTC.

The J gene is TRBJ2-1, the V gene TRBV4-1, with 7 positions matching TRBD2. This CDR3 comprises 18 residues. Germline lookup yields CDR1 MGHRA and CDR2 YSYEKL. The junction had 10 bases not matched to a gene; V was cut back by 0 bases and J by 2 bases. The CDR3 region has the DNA TGCGCCAGCAGCCAAGATGGGAGCGGGGTCGTACCCTACAATGAGCAGTTCTTC. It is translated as CASSQDGSGVVPYNEQFF.

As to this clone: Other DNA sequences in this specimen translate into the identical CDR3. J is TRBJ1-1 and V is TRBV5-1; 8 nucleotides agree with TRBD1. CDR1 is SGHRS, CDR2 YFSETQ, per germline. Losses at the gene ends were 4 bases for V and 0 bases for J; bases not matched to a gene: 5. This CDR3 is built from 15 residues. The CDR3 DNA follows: TGCGCCAGCAGCCCCAGGACAGGGATGAACACTGAAGCTTTCTTT. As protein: CASSPRTGMNTEAFF.

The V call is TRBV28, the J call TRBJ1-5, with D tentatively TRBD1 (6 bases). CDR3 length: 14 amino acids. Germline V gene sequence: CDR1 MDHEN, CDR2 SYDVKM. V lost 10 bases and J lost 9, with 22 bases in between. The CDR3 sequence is CATLEGGPMPPQHF. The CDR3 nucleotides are TGTGCCACCCTAGAGGGGGGGCCGATGCCGCCCCAGCATTTT.

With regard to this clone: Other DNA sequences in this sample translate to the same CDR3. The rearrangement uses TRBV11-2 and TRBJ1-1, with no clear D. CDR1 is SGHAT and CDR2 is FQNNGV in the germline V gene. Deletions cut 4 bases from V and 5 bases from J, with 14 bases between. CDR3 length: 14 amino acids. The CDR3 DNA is TGTGCCAGCAGCTCTCGCCCAGGCGGGACTGAAGCTTTCTTT. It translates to CASSSRPGGTEAFF.

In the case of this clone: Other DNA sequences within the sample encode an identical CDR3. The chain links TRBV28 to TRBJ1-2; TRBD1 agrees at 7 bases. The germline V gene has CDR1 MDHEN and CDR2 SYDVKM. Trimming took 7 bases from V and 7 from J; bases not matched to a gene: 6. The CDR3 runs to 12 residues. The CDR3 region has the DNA TGTGCCAGCACTCTGACAGGGTTTGGCTACACCTTC. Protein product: CASTLTGFGYTF.

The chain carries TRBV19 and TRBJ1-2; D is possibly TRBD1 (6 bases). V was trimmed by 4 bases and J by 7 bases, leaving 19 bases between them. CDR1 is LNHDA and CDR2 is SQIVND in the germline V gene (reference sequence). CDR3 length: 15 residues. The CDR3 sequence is CASSTLLGQWGGYTF. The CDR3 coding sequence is TGTGCCAGTAGTACCCTCCTGGGACAATGGGGTGGCTACACCTTC. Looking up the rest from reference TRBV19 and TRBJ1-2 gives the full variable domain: DGGITQSPKYLFRKEGQNVTLSCEQNLNHDAMYWYRQDPGQGLRLIYYSQIVNDFQKGDIAEGYSVSREKKESFPLTVTSAQKNPTAFYLCASSTLLGQWGGYTFGSGTRLTVV.

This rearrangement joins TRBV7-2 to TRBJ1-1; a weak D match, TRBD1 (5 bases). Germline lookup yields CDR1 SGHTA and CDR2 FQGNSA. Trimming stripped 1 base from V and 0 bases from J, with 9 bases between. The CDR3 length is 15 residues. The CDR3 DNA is TGTGCCAGCAGCTTAGTGGGACGGATGAACACTGAAGCTTTCTTT. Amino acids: CASSLVGRMNTEAFF.

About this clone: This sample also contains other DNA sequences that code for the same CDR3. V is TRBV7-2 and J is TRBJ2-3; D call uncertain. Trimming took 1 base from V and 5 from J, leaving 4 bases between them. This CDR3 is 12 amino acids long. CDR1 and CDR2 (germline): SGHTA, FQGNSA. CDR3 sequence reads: CASSLGRDTQYF. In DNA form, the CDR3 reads TGTGCCAGCAGCTTAGGAAGAGATACGCAGTATTTT.

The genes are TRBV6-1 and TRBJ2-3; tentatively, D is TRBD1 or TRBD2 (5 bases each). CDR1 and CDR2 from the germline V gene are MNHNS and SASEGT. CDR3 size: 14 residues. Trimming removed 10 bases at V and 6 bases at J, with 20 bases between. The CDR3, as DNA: TGTGCCACTGCCCTGGGACCCACACGGGATACGCAGTATTTT. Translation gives CATALGPTRDTQYF.

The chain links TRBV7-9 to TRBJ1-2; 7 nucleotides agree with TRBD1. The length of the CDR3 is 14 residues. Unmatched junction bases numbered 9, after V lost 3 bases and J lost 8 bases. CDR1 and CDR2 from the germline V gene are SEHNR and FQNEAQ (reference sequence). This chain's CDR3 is CASSLSQGVRGYTF. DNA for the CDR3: TGTGCCAGCAGCTTGAGTCAGGGGGTGAGGGGCTACACCTTC.

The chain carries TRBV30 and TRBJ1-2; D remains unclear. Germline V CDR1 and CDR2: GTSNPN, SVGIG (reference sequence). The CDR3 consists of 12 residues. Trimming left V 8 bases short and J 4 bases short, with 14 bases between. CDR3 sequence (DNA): TGTGCCAGGGCCGACGGCCCCTATGGCTACACCTTC. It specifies CARADGPYGYTF. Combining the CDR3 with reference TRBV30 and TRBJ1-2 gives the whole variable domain SQTIHQWPATLVQPVGSPLSLECTVEGTSNPNLYWYRQAAGRGLQLLFYSVGIGQISSEVPQNLSASRPQDRQFILSSKKLLLSDSGFYLCARADGPYGYTFGSGTRLTVV.

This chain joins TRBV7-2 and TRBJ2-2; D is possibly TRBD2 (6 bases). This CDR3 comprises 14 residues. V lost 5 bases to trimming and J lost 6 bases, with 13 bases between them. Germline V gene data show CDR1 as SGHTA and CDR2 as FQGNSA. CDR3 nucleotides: TGTGCCAGCAGCCAACAGGACTATTCCGGGGAGCTGTTTTTT. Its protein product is CASSQQDYSGELFF.

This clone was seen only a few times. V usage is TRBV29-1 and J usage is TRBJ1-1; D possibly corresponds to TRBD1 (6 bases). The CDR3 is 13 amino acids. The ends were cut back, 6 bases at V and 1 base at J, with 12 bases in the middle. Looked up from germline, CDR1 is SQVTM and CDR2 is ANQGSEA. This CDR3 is CSVGQKPNTEAFF. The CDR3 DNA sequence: TGCAGCGTCGGACAGAAACCGAACACTGAAGCTTTCTTT.

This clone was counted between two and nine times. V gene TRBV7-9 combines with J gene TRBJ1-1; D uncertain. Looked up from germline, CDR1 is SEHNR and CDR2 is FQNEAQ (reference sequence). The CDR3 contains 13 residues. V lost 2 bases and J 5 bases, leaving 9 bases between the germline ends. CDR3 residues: CASSLSGDTEAFF. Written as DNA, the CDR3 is TGTGCCAGCAGCTTATCGGGAGATACTGAAGCTTTCTTT.

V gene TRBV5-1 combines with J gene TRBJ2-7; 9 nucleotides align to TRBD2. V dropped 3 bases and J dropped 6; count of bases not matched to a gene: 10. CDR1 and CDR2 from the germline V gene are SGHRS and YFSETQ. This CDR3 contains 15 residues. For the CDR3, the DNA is TGCGCCAGCAGCTCCTCGGGAGCGGGAGGAATCGAGCAGTACTTC. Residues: CASSSSGAGGIEQYF. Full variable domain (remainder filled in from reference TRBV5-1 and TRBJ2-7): KAGVTQTPRYLIKTRGQQVTLSCSPISGHRSVSWYQQTPGQGLQFLFEYFSETQRNKGNFPGRFSGRQFSNSRSEMNVSTLELGDSALYLCASSSSGAGGIEQYFGPGTRLTVT.

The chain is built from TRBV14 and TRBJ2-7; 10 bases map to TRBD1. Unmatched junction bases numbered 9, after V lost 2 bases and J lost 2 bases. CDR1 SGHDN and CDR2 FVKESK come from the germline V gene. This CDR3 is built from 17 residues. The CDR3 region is CASSQLQRDRGTYEQYF. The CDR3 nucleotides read TGTGCCAGCAGCCAATTGCAAAGGGACAGGGGAACCTACGAGCAGTACTTC.